This T cell receptor beta chain originates from a study of CD8+ T cells in alopecia areata. Whole-study results and caveats: In scalp and blood, many expanded lesional clones persisted during tofacitinib. Greater clonality was observed in lesional scalp samples, especially alopecia totalis/universalis, versus normal scalp. Scalp data also include sequences from resident alphabeta T cells of normal skin.

This clone was observed a few times. Its matching antigen is unknown. Regarding treatment: oral pan-JAK inhibitor, 5-10 mg twice daily. CDR1 and CDR2 (germline): MGHRA, YSYEKL. The V end was cut by 1 base, the J end by 0 bases, with 10 bases between. CDR3 length equals 16 residues. TCR sequencing used cDNA made by reverse transcription of extracted RNA. Libraries were prepared by immunoSEQ multiplex PCR; TCRdb keeps only in-frame clonotypes and omits some of them. The sample yields around 270,000 clones, about 62% seen once. The chain has TRBV4-1 and TRBJ2-4; D is unresolved. The specimen was CD4+ T cells sorted from blood, collected at week 24, from a patient treated with tofacitinib. This TCR was sampled from a human donor with alopecia areata. CDR3 sequence: CASSQAPVTAKNIQYF. The CDR3 bases are TGCGCCAGCAGCCAAGCTCCAGTGACAGCCAAAAACATTCAGTACTTC.